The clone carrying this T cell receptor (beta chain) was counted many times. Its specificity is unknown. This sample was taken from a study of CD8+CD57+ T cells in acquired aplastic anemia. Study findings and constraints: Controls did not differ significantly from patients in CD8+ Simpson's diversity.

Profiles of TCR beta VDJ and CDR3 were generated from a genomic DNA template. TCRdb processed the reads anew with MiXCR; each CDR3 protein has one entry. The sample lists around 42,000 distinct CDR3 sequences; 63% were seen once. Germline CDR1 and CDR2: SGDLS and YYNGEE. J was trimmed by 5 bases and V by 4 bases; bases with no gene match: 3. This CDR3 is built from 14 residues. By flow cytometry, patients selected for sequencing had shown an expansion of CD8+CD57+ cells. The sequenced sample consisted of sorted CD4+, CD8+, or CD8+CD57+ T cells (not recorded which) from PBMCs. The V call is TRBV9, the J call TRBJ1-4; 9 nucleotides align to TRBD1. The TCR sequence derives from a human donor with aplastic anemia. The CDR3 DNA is TGTGCCAGCAGCACCGGACAGGGGAATGAAAAACTGTTTTTT. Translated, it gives CASSTGQGNEKLFF.